Presented here are 23 T cell receptor beta chains from one specimen sequenced in a study of T cell changes during pregnancy in multiple sclerosis. Assay used: immunoSEQ multiplex PCR; TCRdb lists only in-frame clones, some missing. This table has some 79,000 clones, over 80% appearing once. The input for sequencing was CD4+ T cells from peripheral blood mononuclear cells, taken in the second trimester of pregnancy. These receptors came from a female donor with multiple sclerosis, enrolled in a pregnancy study.

V is TRBV5-1 and J is TRBJ2-7; D is unresolved. V was shortened by 5 bases and J by 4 bases, with 7 bases between the two germline ends. Germline assignment: CDR1 SGHRS and CDR2 YFSETQ. The CDR3 totals 11 residues. The CDR3 protein is CASRAGYEQYF. The CDR3 DNA follows: TGCGCCAGCAGAGCAGGATACGAGCAGTACTTC.

V gene TRBV11-1 combines with J gene TRBJ2-7; 10 positions agree with TRBD1. Germline-derived CDR1 and CDR2 are SGHAT and FQDESV (reference sequence). The ends lost 5 bases at V and 2 bases at J; junction bases unmatched: 6. The CDR3 is 15 amino acids. In nucleotides, the CDR3 is TGTGCCAGCAGCGCCTCGACAGGGGGCCCCTACGAGCAGTACTTC. This translates into CASSASTGGPYEQYF.

The V call is TRBV2, the J call TRBJ2-7; possibly TRBD2 for D (5 bases). The CDR3 has 12 amino acids. The germline CDR1 and CDR2 sequences are SNHLY and FYNNEI. Trimming removed 6 bases at V and 4 bases at J, with 10 bases between. The CDR3 nucleotides read TGTGCCAGCAGGGAGGCGCCGTACGAGCAGTACTTC. It encodes CASREAPYEQYF.

The chain carries TRBV19 and TRBJ1-2; possibly TRBD1 for D (6 bases). Germline CDR1 reads LNHDA; CDR2 reads SQIVND (reference sequence). CDR3 length: 16 residues. Trimming took 6 bases from V and 1 from J, leaving 18 bases between them. Written as DNA, the CDR3 is TGTGCCAGTAGAGCTAACCGGGACACGAATAACTATGGCTACACCTTC. Amino acid sequence: CASRANRDTNNYGYTF.

The chain employs TRBV6-5 and TRBJ2-1, with TRBD2 as a possible D gene (6 bases). Deletions cut 4 bases from V and 6 bases from J, with 13 bases between. CDR1 is MNHEY and CDR2 is SVGAGI in the germline V gene. The length of the CDR3 is 14 residues. CDR3 region: CASSFGGAANEQFF. Written as DNA, the CDR3 is TGTGCCAGCAGTTTTGGCGGGGCAGCCAATGAGCAGTTCTTC.

The V gene is TRBV27, the J gene TRBJ2-7, with 9 bases that match TRBD1. This CDR3 is built from 15 residues. J gave up 2 bases and V 4 bases, and 6 bases lay outside the gene matches. Per germline, CDR1 MNHEY and CDR2 SMNVEV (reference sequence). The CDR3 DNA follows: TGTGCCAGCAGTTCCACCGGGACAGGGACCTACGAGCAGTACTTC. It specifies CASSSTGTGTYEQYF.

The rearrangement joins TRBV5-1 to TRBJ1-1; D remains unclear. The germline V and J ends were trimmed by 5 bases and 1 base, with 12 bases remaining between them. Germline CDR1 and CDR2: SGHRS and YFSETQ. The CDR3 runs 14 residues. The DNA of the CDR3 is TGCGCCAGCAGTTCTAAGACAACGAACACTGAAGCTTTCTTT. Translating it yields CASSSKTTNTEAFF.

V usage is TRBV7-2 and J usage is TRBJ2-7; 8 positions agree with TRBD2. Germline V gene lookup returns CDR1 SGHTA and CDR2 FQGNSA. The V and J ends lost 2 bases and 2 bases, in that order; junction bases with no gene match: 5. The CDR3 spans 15 residues. The CDR3 is CASSLLAGTTYEQYF. The CDR3 DNA reads as TGTGCCAGCAGCTTATTAGCGGGGACCACCTACGAGCAGTACTTC.

This clone was detected a few times. The J gene is TRBJ1-1, the V gene TRBV30, with D possibly matching TRBD1 (5 bases). Trimming pared 0 bases from V and 0 bases from J, leaving 11 bases between. Germline loops: CDR1 GTSNPN, CDR2 SVGIG (reference sequence). This CDR3 spans 15 amino acids. CDR3 coding DNA: TGTGCCTGGAGTGTAAGGGGCAGCTTGAACACTGAAGCTTTCTTT. The encoded protein is CAWSVRGSLNTEAFF.

At least ten counts were recorded for this clone. The chain is built from TRBV9 and TRBJ2-7; TRBD2 is a possible D gene (5 bases). This CDR3 is built from 17 residues. The V end lost 1 base, the J end lost 7 bases, and 24 bases lay between the germline ends. The germline V gene encodes CDR1 SGDLS and CDR2 YYNGEE. CDR3 loop: CASSVPKPAGRAWEQYF. The CDR3 DNA sequence: TGTGCCAGCAGCGTACCCAAGCCGGCGGGCCGCGCCTGGGAGCAGTACTTC.

In nucleotides, the CDR3 is TGTGCCAGCAGCTTCCAACAGGGCCGATCCTATGGCTACACCTTC. Amino acid sequence: CASSFQQGRSYGYTF. The chain carries TRBV7-2 and TRBJ1-2; D might be TRBD1 (6 bases). V was shortened by 3 bases and J by 4 bases, with 15 bases between the two germline ends. The CDR3 consists of 15 residues. Per germline, CDR1 SGHTA and CDR2 FQGNSA.

The V and J genes are TRBV27 and TRBJ1-2, with 7 bases aligning to TRBD1. The germline V gene encodes CDR1 MNHEY and CDR2 SMNVEV (reference sequence). The CDR3 covers 15 residues. The junction had 9 bases not matched to a gene; V was cut back by 6 bases and J by 2 bases. DNA for the CDR3: TGTGCCAGCAGACGACTGGGGACAGAGAACTATGGCTACACCTTC. It specifies CASRRLGTENYGYTF.

CDR3 sequence (DNA): TGTGCCAGCAGGGACAGGGCTGAAGCTTTCTTT. This encodes CASRDRAEAFF. The J gene is TRBJ1-1, the V gene TRBV6-6, with TRBD1 identical over 8 bases. CDR1 MNHNY and CDR2 SVGAGI come from the germline V gene (reference sequence). Trimming took 6 bases from V and 6 from J; bases not matched to a gene: 0. The CDR3 spans 11 residues.

The chain employs TRBV10-2 and TRBJ2-5; the D gene is possibly TRBD2 (5 bases). Trimming cost V 6 bases and J 5 bases, with 19 bases left between them. Per germline, CDR1 WSHSY and CDR2 SAAADI. This CDR3 has 15 amino acids. The CDR3 loop is CASRYTASRGETQYF. The CDR3 DNA reads as TGCGCCAGCAGATACACAGCATCAAGAGGGGAGACCCAGTACTTC.

The chain couples TRBV7-2 to TRBJ1-2, with D possibly being TRBD1 (6 bases). The CDR3 has 16 amino acids. Germline V gene lookup returns CDR1 SGHTA and CDR2 FQGNSA. V shed 10 bases and J shed 1 base, with 22 bases lying between them. CDR3 coding DNA: TGTGCCACCGGTCCCTGGGCGGGGGCGAATAACTATGGCTACACCTTC. Translation gives CATGPWAGANNYGYTF.

The V gene is TRBV4-3, the J gene TRBJ1-2, with D possibly matching TRBD1 (6 bases). Between the trimmed V and J ends, which lost 0 bases and 6 bases, there was a span of 11 bases. Germline values: CDR1 LGHNA, CDR2 YSLEER. This CDR3 is built from 14 residues. For the CDR3, the DNA is TGCGCCAGCAGCCAAGATACCCAGGGGAATGGCTACACCTTC. This translates into CASSQDTQGNGYTF.

This sequence joins TRBV5-1 and TRBJ1-1, with unresolved D. The V end lost 4 bases, the J end lost 1 base, and 11 bases lay between the germline ends. Germline loops: CDR1 SGHRS, CDR2 YFSETQ. This CDR3 region has 14 residues. The CDR3 DNA reads TGCGCCAGCAGCACTTTGACACCGAACACTGAAGCTTTCTTT. This sequence encodes CASSTLTPNTEAFF.

The chain is built from TRBV4-1 and TRBJ2-7; 10 bases agree with TRBD2. V gave up 1 base and J gave up 4 bases; unmatched junction bases: 4. The germline V gene encodes CDR1 MGHRA and CDR2 YSYEKL. CDR3 size: 15 residues. The chain's CDR3 is CASSQALAGKYEQYF. As DNA, the CDR3 is TGCGCCAGCAGCCAAGCACTAGCGGGAAAATACGAGCAGTACTTC.

J is TRBJ2-1 and V is TRBV9; tentatively, D is TRBD1 (5 bases). The CDR3 contains 12 residues. From germline, CDR1 is SGDLS and CDR2 YYNGEE. V lost 4 bases to trimming and J lost 9 bases, with 11 bases between them. In nucleotides, the CDR3 is TGTGCCAGCAGCATCAGGGTGGGTGAGCAGTTCTTC. It codes for CASSIRVGEQFF.

The chain links TRBV9 to TRBJ1-2; D uncertain. Germline CDR1 reads SGDLS; CDR2 reads YYNGEE. The CDR3 spans 13 residues. Trimming stripped 0 bases from V and 1 base from J, with 4 bases between. Here the CDR3 DNA reads TGTGCCAGCAGCGTAGCCGTTAACTATGGCTACACCTTC. Translated, it gives CASSVAVNYGYTF.

This chain joins TRBV11-3 and TRBJ1-2; D unresolved. V lost 5 bases and J 4 bases, leaving 11 bases between the germline ends. The germline V gene encodes CDR1 SGHNT and CDR2 YENEEA. The CDR3 runs 13 residues. Here the CDR3 DNA reads TGTGCCAGCAGCCCTATACCCGCCTATGGCTACACCTTC. Amino acids: CASSPIPAYGYTF.

This sequence joins TRBV6-5 and TRBJ2-7; TRBD1 matches 10 bases. This CDR3 region has 14 residues. CDR1 is MNHEY, CDR2 SVGAGI, per germline. V shed 10 bases, J shed 6 bases, and the junction held 12 bases outside the gene matches. In DNA form, the CDR3 reads TGTGCCACCAAAATGACAGGGGGCCTGTTCGAGCAGTACTTC. The encoded protein is CATKMTGGLFEQYF.

The genes are TRBV15 and TRBJ1-1, with TRBD1 as a possible D gene (5 bases). The ends were cut back, 0 bases at V and 0 bases at J, with 8 bases in the middle. The germline V gene has CDR1 LNHNV and CDR2 YYDKDF (reference sequence). The CDR3 spans 15 residues. CDR3 DNA: TGTGCCACCAGCAGAGAATCAGGGATGAACACTGAAGCTTTCTTT. This translates into CATSRESGMNTEAFF. Full variable domain (missing parts from reference TRBV15 and TRBJ1-1): DAMVIQNPRYQVTQFGKPVTLSCSQTLNHNVMYWYQQKSSQAPKLLFHYYDKDFNNEADTPDNFQSRRPNTSFCFLDIRSPGLGDTAMYLCATSRESGMNTEAFFGQGTRLTVV.